A single T cell receptor (beta chain) is shown here with its context. The V end was cut by 6 bases, the J end by 2 bases, with 7 bases between. From germline, CDR1 is MNHEY and CDR2 SMNVEV (reference sequence). This CDR3 has 12 amino acids. The data stem from a study of T cell changes during pregnancy in multiple sclerosis. The data were produced by immunoSEQ multiplex PCR, yet TCRdb's version contains in-frame clones alone and is incomplete. The sample lists 45,000 to 55,000 clones, about 90% occurring once. Material: CD4+ T cells from peripheral blood mononuclear cells, obtained after pregnancy. This clonotype was obtained from a female donor with multiple sclerosis, enrolled in a pregnancy study. The chain employs TRBV27 and TRBJ1-1; D is perhaps TRBD1 (5 bases). CDR3 sequence (DNA): TGTGCCAGCAGGGGGCTCAACACTGAAGCTTTCTTT. It yields the protein CASRGLNTEAFF.